Each of the 26 T cell receptor beta chains below was sequenced from the same sample in a study of identifying expanded T cells in peripheral blood. Repertoires were generated with immunoSEQ multiplex PCR, while TCRdb's copy carries only in-frame clones and drops some. Counted here are over 100,000 clones, less than 90% occurring once; the ten biggest clones make up just under 8.5%. Sequenced sample: blood. Receptor source: a person between 18 and 75 years old in good health.

This chain uses TRBV5-1 with TRBJ2-3; 13 positions match TRBD2. The J segment lost 4 bases and the V segment lost 4 bases, leaving 6 bases of the junction unmatched. Germline V CDR1 and CDR2: SGHRS, YFSETQ. This CDR3 has 16 residues. This CDR3 is CASSPQGLAGADTQYF. Written as DNA, the CDR3 is TGCGCCAGCAGCCCGCAAGGACTAGCGGGGGCAGATACGCAGTATTTT.

Only a few counts were recorded for this clone. The rearrangement joins TRBV18 to TRBJ2-5, with D hard to call. This CDR3 has 14 residues. The germline gives CDR1 KGHSH, CDR2 LQKENI. The V gene lost 0 bases and the J gene lost 5 bases, with 10 bases spanning the gap. CDR3 nucleotides: TGTGCCAGCTCACCACCCAGCCCGCCGGAGACCCAGTACTTC. Residues: CASSPPSPPETQYF.

V is TRBV29-1 and J is TRBJ2-1; no clear D. The V gene's germline CDR1 is SQVTM and CDR2 ANQGSEA. The V and J ends lost 3 bases and 0 bases respectively, with 9 bases between them. The CDR3 is 14 amino acids. CDR3 nucleotide sequence: TGCAGCGTTGATTCCGGCGTCTCCTACAATGAGCAGTTCTTC. Translating it yields CSVDSGVSYNEQFF.

This chain joins TRBV19 and TRBJ2-1; D not resolved. The CDR3 contains 13 residues. Trimming pared 7 bases from V and 0 bases from J, leaving 7 bases between. Germline lookup yields CDR1 LNHDA and CDR2 SQIVND (reference sequence). CDR3 sequence: CASTESSYNEQFF. CDR3 bases: TGTGCCAGTACTGAGAGCTCCTACAATGAGCAGTTCTTC.

V usage is TRBV11-1 and J usage is TRBJ2-2; 9 nucleotides line up with TRBD1. J lost 1 base, V lost 5 bases, and 5 bases had no gene match. Per the germline V gene, CDR1 is SGHAT and CDR2 is FQDESV (reference sequence). This CDR3 spans 16 amino acids. The CDR3 region is CASSLRGQGNTGELFF. The CDR3 nucleotides read TGTGCCAGCAGCCTAAGGGGACAGGGGAACACCGGGGAGCTGTTTTTT.

The rearrangement links TRBV29-1 to TRBJ2-5; the match to TRBD2 covers 10 bases. J gave up 1 base and V 4 bases, and 6 bases lay outside the gene matches. Germline V CDR1 and CDR2: SQVTM, ANQGSEA. This CDR3 is built from 15 residues. The CDR3 DNA follows: TGCAGCGTTGGTCCGTCTAGCGGGGGCCAAGAGACCCAGTACTTC. Translating gives CSVGPSSGGQETQYF.

The chain uses TRBV14 and TRBJ2-5; D uncertain. Germline V CDR1 and CDR2: SGHDN, FVKESK. With 4 bases removed from V and 5 bases from J, the gap between germline ends came to 17 bases. The CDR3 loop spans 15 amino acids. CDR3 sequence (DNA): TGTGCCAGCAGCCGATTCACCAGGACGAGGGAGACCCAGTACTTC. Translation: CASSRFTRTRETQYF. The full variable domain, completed using reference TRBV14 and TRBJ2-5, is EAGVTQFPSHSVIEKGQTVTLRCDPISGHDNLYWYRRVMGKEIKFLLHFVKESKQDESGMPNNRFLAERTGGTYSTLKVQPAELEDSGVYFCASSRFTRTRETQYFGPGTRLLVL.

This rearrangement joins TRBV6-5 to TRBJ1-1; D is unclear. This CDR3 is built from 13 residues. Trimming removed 4 bases at V and 9 bases at J, with 15 bases between. Germline CDR1 is MNHEY and CDR2 is SVGAGI. CDR3 loop: CASSSHGEEQAFF. The CDR3 coding sequence is TGTGCCAGCAGTTCCCATGGGGAGGAGCAAGCTTTCTTT.

The chain carries TRBV20-1 and TRBJ1-1; the D gene is possibly TRBD1 (5 bases). The CDR3 runs 11 residues. Germline values: CDR1 DFQATT, CDR2 SNEGSKA (reference sequence). V was pared by 1 base and J by 8 bases, with 8 bases between. CDR3 coding DNA: TGCAGTGCTAGAGGACAGCTAGAAGCTTTCTTT. It yields the protein CSARGQLEAFF.

This clone was recorded once. This chain links TRBV11-3 with TRBJ2-7; maybe TRBD2 (6 bases). V was trimmed by 1 base and J by 6 bases, leaving 7 bases between them. The CDR3 loop spans 12 amino acids. CDR1 and CDR2 (germline): SGHNT, YENEEA. This CDR3 reads CASSLVGGEQYF. Written as DNA, the CDR3 is TGTGCCAGCAGCTTAGTGGGGGGCGAGCAGTACTTC.

V and J are TRBV27 and TRBJ1-2; TRBD1 agrees at 7 bases. J gave up 4 bases and V 6 bases, and 11 bases lay outside the gene matches. Germline lookup yields CDR1 MNHEY and CDR2 SMNVEV (reference sequence). CDR3 length: 15 amino acids. Written as DNA, the CDR3 is TGTGCCAGCAGCCAAGGGGGCAGGGCGGCCTATGGCTACACCTTC. It translates to CASSQGGRAAYGYTF.

The rearrangement links TRBV19 to TRBJ2-5, with D possibly TRBD2 on 5 matching bases. Germline V gives CDR1 LNHDA, CDR2 SQIVND (reference sequence). Trimming took 3 bases from V and 5 from J, leaving 10 bases between them. The CDR3 is 13 residues long. CDR3 bases: TGTGCCAGTAGTATCGGAGGAAGGGAGACCCAGTACTTC. It translates to CASSIGGRETQYF.

The J gene is TRBJ1-2, the V gene TRBV15, with TRBD1 matching over 7 bases. The CDR3 is 12 residues long. Germline V gene data show CDR1 as LNHNV and CDR2 as YYDKDF (reference sequence). The J segment lost 7 bases and the V segment lost 5 bases, leaving 4 bases of the junction unmatched. The CDR3 sequence: CATSRQGIGYTF. As DNA, the CDR3 is TGTGCCACCAGCCGACAGGGAATTGGCTACACCTTC. The full variable domain, rest sourced from reference TRBV15 and TRBJ1-2, is DAMVIQNPRYQVTQFGKPVTLSCSQTLNHNVMYWYQQKSSQAPKLLFHYYDKDFNNEADTPDNFQSRRPNTSFCFLDIRSPGLGDTAMYLCATSRQGIGYTFGSGTRLTVV.

V usage is TRBV2 and J usage is TRBJ2-3, with 9 nucleotides matching TRBD1. This CDR3 contains 14 residues. The trim removed 8 bases at V and 7 bases at J, leaving 10 bases unmatched. Germline CDR1 and CDR2: SNHLY and FYNNEI. CDR3 nucleotide sequence: TGTGCCAGCCACACAGGGGGCAGTTCATATACGCAGTATTTT. Its translation is CASHTGGSSYTQYF.

The gene calls are TRBV28 and TRBJ2-5, with a weak D call TRBD2 (6 bases). The CDR3 spans 13 residues. In germline, CDR1 is MDHEN, CDR2 SYDVKM. Trimming pared 2 bases from V and 5 bases from J, leaving 9 bases between. The CDR3 loop is CASSLTGDETQYF. Written as DNA, the CDR3 is TGTGCCAGCAGTTTAACGGGAGACGAGACCCAGTACTTC.

The chain carries TRBV12-5 and TRBJ2-5; no reliable D call. V was trimmed by 2 bases and J by 2 bases, leaving 6 bases between them. Germline V lookup: CDR1 LGHNT, CDR2 FRNRAP. The CDR3 totals 13 residues. This CDR3 is CASGLRQQETQYF. The CDR3 region has the DNA TGTGCTAGTGGTTTGAGACAACAAGAGACCCAGTACTTC.

Only one count was recorded for this clone. The rearrangement uses TRBV27 and TRBJ2-3; D call uncertain. Trimming shortened V by 5 bases and J by 1 base, and 13 bases separated the two germline ends. This CDR3 has 15 amino acids. Germline-derived CDR1 and CDR2 are MNHEY and SMNVEV (reference sequence). DNA for the CDR3: TGTGCCAGCAGTCCCCGACTGAGTGGCACAGATACGCAGTATTTT. Its protein product is CASSPRLSGTDTQYF.

The chain couples TRBV2 to TRBJ2-7; D is undetermined. This CDR3 has 14 amino acids. The V end was cut by 6 bases, the J end by 4 bases, with 16 bases between. From germline, CDR1 is SNHLY and CDR2 FYNNEI. The CDR3 protein is CASRAASRAYEQYF. CDR3 DNA sequence: TGTGCCAGCAGGGCTGCCTCTAGAGCTTACGAGCAGTACTTC.

The chain couples TRBV15 to TRBJ2-1; 11 bases map to TRBD2. Trimming cost V 4 bases and J 7 bases; bases outside gene matches: 9. Per the germline V gene, CDR1 is LNHNV and CDR2 is YYDKDF (reference sequence). The CDR3 is 16 residues long. CDR3 sequence: CATSTGPSGGMNEQFF. The CDR3, as DNA: TGTGCCACCAGCACCGGACCTAGCGGGGGGATGAATGAGCAGTTCTTC.

The chain links TRBV30 to TRBJ1-5, with no clear D. Trimming cost V 0 bases and J 0 bases, with 6 bases left between them. The CDR3 loop spans 14 amino acids. From germline, CDR1 is GTSNPN and CDR2 SVGIG (reference sequence). The DNA for the CDR3 is TGTGCCTGGAGTGTGCAGAATAGCAATCAGCCCCAGCATTTT. It codes for CAWSVQNSNQPQHF.

This clone turned up a few times. V and J are TRBV15 and TRBJ2-5; 10 positions match TRBD1. Germline assignment: CDR1 LNHNV and CDR2 YYDKDF (reference sequence). The CDR3 extends over 17 amino acids. J was trimmed by 2 bases and V by 1 base; bases with no gene match: 7. For the CDR3, the DNA is TGTGCCACCAGCAGAGTAAGGACAGGGGGGATACAAGAGACCCAGTACTTC. Translating gives CATSRVRTGGIQETQYF.

This clone was observed a handful of times. This chain links TRBV7-9 with TRBJ1-3, with TRBD1 matching over 9 bases. V trimming: 5 bases; J trimming: 2 bases; junction bases outside the gene matches: 7. Germline CDR1 reads SEHNR; CDR2 reads FQNEAQ (reference sequence). The CDR3 is made up of 16 amino acids. CDR3: CASSQLTGGAGNTIYF. The CDR3 DNA is TGTGCCAGCAGCCAGCTAACAGGGGGCGCTGGAAACACCATATATTTT.

The V gene is TRBV2, the J gene TRBJ2-3; 11 bases align to TRBD1. V lost 7 bases, J lost 6 bases, and 9 bases stayed unmatched. There are 15 residues in the CDR3. Germline assignment: CDR1 SNHLY and CDR2 FYNNEI. The chain's CDR3 is CASIPPGQGGDTQYF. The CDR3 bases are TGTGCCAGCATTCCCCCGGGACAGGGGGGGGATACGCAGTATTTT.

This clone was observed a few times. The CDR3 region is CASSARTEVEQYF. In DNA, the CDR3 is TGTGCCAGCAGTGCCCGTACAGAGGTCGAGCAGTACTTC. The rearrangement uses TRBV27 and TRBJ2-7; D is unresolved. From germline, CDR1 is MNHEY and CDR2 SMNVEV (reference sequence). The V end lost 5 bases, the J end lost 6 bases, and 14 bases lay between the germline ends. This CDR3 has 13 residues.

With respect to this clone: A junction boundary mismatches the germline segment, possibly from a read error. The chain uses TRBV7-8 and TRBJ2-7, with a weak D call TRBD2 (6 bases). The germline CDR1 and CDR2 sequences are SGHVS and FQNEAQ. The CDR3 is 15 residues long. Written as DNA, the CDR3 is TGTGCCAGCAGCCCTCGGGGGAGCGGAACCTACGGGCAGTACTTC. This codes for CASSPRGSGTYGQYF.

The DNA of the CDR3 is TGCAGTACCCAGGGTTTGGCTGAAGCTTTCTTT. Translating gives CSTQGLAEAFF. The rearrangement joins TRBV20-1 to TRBJ1-1; D may be TRBD1 (5 bases). V gave up 8 bases and J gave up 6 bases, with 13 bases separating them. In germline, CDR1 is DFQATT, CDR2 SNEGSKA (reference sequence). The CDR3 spans 11 residues.